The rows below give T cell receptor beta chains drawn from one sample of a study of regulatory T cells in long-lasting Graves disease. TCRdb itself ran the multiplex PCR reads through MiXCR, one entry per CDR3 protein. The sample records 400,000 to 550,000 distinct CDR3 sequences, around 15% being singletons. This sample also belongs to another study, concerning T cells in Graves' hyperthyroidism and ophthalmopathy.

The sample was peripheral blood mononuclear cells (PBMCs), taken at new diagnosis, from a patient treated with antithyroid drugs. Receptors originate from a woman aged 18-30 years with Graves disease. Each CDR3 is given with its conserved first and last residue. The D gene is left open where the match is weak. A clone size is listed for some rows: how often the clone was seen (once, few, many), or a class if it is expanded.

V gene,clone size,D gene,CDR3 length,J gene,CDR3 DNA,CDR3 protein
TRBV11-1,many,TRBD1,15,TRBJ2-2,TGTGCCAGCAGCTACCAGGGGGCAGGGACCGGGGAGCTGTTTTTT,CASSYQGAGTGELFF
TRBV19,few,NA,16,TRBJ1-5,TGTGCCAGTAGTATACCTGGACCACGGGGCGATCAGCCCCAGCATTTT,CASSIPGPRGDQPQHF
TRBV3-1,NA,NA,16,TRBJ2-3,TGTGCCAGCAGCCAAGTATTAGCGGATAGCACAGATACGCAGTATTTT,CASSQVLADSTDTQYF
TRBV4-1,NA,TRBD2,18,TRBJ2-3,TGCGCCAGCAGCCTTCTCGGGACTAGCGGGACTAGCACAGATACGCAGTATTTT,CASSLLGTSGTSTDTQYF
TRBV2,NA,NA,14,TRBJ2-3,TGTGCCAGCAGTGGACAGGTTAGCACAGATACGCAGTATTTT,CASSGQVSTDTQYF
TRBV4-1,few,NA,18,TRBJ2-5,TGCGCCAGCAGCCAAGCCTTCGGGGGCTTTGGGGCCCAAGAGACCCAGTACTTC,CASSQAFGGFGAQETQYF
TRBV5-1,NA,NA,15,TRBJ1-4,TGCGCCAGCAGCTTGCAGCAGACACGGAGTGAAAAACTGTTTTTT,CASSLQQTRSEKLFF
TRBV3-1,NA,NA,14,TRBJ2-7,TGTGCCAGCAGCCAAGCCGGGTTTTCCTACGAGCAGTACTTC,CASSQAGFSYEQYF
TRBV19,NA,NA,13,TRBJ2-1,TGTGCCAGTAGCCCGGGACCACGGGATGAGCAGTTCTTC,CASSPGPRDEQFF
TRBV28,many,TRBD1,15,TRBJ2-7,TGTGCCAGCAGTTTGAGAGACAGGGGGCGAGGGGAGCAGTACTTC,CASSLRDRGRGEQYF
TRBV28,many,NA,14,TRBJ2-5,TGTGCCAGCAGTTCACTTAGCACCCAAGAGACCCAGTACTTC,CASSSLSTQETQYF
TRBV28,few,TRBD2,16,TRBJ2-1,TGTGCCAGCAGTTCTCTAGCGGGAGCCTCGTGCAATGAGCAGTTCTTC,CASSSLAGASCNEQFF
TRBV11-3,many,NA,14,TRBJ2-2,TGTGCCAGCAGCCCCCCTTCTAGCCCCGGGGAGCTGTTTTTT,CASSPPSSPGELFF
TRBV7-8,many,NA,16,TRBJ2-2,TGTGCCAGCAGCTTAGTGCCGGTGGGAGGTACCGGGGAGCTGTTTTTT,CASSLVPVGGTGELFF
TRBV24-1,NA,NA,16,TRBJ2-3,TGTGCCACCAGTGAACCCGGACAGATCAGCACAGATACGCAGTATTTT,CATSEPGQISTDTQYF
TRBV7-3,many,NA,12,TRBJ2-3,TGTGCCAGCAGTAAAGGGAGAGATACGCAGTATTTT,CASSKGRDTQYF
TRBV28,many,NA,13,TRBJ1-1,TGTGCCAGCAGTCGACAAATGAACACTGAAGCTTTCTTT,CASSRQMNTEAFF
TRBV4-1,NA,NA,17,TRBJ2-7,TGCGCCAGCAGCCAATTTACCCCCCCAGCGGCTTCTTACGAGCAGTACTTC,CASSQFTPPAASYEQYF
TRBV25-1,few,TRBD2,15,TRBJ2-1,TGTGCCAGCAGGGCGACGGGACTAGCGAACAATGAGCAGTTCTTC,CASRATGLANNEQFF
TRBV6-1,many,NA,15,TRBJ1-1,TGTGCCAGCAGTGGAAGGGACATCCGTGGCACTGAAGCTTTCTTT,CASSGRDIRGTEAFF
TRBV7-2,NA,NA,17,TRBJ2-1,TGTGCCAGCAGCTTTCGGCGGGTAGGATTCCTTGGGGGTGAGCAGTTCTTC,CASSFRRVGFLGGEQFF
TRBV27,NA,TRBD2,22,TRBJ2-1,TGTGCCAGCAGTTCCCCTACCCGACTAGCGGGAGGGAGTGGTTTCGGCTACAATGAGCAGTTCTTC,CASSSPTRLAGGSGFGYNEQFF
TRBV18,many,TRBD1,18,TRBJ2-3,TGTGCCAGCTCATCGATAGGAGGGACAGGGACCAGGACAGATACGCAGTATTTT,CASSSIGGTGTRTDTQYF
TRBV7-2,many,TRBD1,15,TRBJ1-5,TGTGCCAGCAGCTTAGCAGACAGGGTGGGTCAGCCCCAGCATTTT,CASSLADRVGQPQHF
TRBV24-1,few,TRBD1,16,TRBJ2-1,TGTGCCACCAGTGACCCGGACAGGGGCTCAGGGAATGAGCAGTTCTTC,CATSDPDRGSGNEQFF
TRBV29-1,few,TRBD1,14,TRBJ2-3,TGCAGCGTTGAGGACAGGGGAGGCACAGATACGCAGTATTTT,CSVEDRGGTDTQYF
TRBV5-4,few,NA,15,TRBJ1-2,TGTGCCAGCAGCCAGCGGGGGGTTAATAACTATGGCTACACCTTC,CASSQRGVNNYGYTF
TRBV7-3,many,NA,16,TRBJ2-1,TGTGCCAGCAGCCCCCAGGGGGGAGTGACATACAATGAGCAGTTCTTC,CASSPQGGVTYNEQFF
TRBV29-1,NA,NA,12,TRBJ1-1,TGCAGCGCCAGGGAGGCGAACACTGAAGCTTTCTTT,CSAREANTEAFF
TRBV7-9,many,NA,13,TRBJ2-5,TGTGCCAGCAGCTTAGAAGAACAAGAGACCCAGTACTTC,CASSLEEQETQYF
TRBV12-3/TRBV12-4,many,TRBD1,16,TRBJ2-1,TGTGCCAGCAGTTACAGACAGGGGGGGACCTACAATGAGCAGTTCTTC,CASSYRQGGTYNEQFF
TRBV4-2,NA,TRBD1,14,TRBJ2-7,TGTGCCAGCAGCCAAGCGGGACAGACCTACGAGCAGTACTTC,CASSQAGQTYEQYF
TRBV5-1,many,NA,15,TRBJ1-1,TGCGCCAGCAGCTTGAACGGTCCTCGGGCCACTGAAGCTTTCTTT,CASSLNGPRATEAFF
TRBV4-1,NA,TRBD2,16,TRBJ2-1,TGCGCCAGCAGCCAAGTAGGGAGCGGGAGCGTCAATGAGCAGTTCTTC,CASSQVGSGSVNEQFF
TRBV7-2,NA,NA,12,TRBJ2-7,TGTGCCAGCGGAACGACAGGCTTCGAGCAGTACTTC,CASGTTGFEQYF
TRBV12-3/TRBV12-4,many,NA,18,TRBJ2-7,TGTGCCAGCAGTTTAGGGGGGTGGGTTAGCGGAGAGATGGACGAGCAGTACTTC,CASSLGGWVSGEMDEQYF
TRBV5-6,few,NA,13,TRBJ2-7,TGTGCCAGCAGTTCGGATCCAGGTCCCGAGCAGTACTTC,CASSSDPGPEQYF
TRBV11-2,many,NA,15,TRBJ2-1,TGTGCCAGCAGCTTACTCCTCAGCTCCTACAATGAGCAGTTCTTC,CASSLLLSSYNEQFF
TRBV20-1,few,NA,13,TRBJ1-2,TGCAGTGCTCGACCCCCAGGGGATTCTGGCTACACCTTC,CSARPPGDSGYTF
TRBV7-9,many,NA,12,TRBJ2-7,TGTGCCAGCAGCTTAACACCCCTCGAGCAGTACTTC,CASSLTPLEQYF
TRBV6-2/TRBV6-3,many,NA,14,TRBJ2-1,TGTGCCAGCGAGCGGCTTAGAACCTACAATGAGCAGTTCTTC,CASERLRTYNEQFF
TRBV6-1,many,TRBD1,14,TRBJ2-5,TGTGCCAGCAGTGAACTGGGGACAGGGGAGACCCAGTACTTC,CASSELGTGETQYF
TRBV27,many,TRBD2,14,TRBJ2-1,TGTGCCAGCAGTTTACGGGGGGTTACCGATGAGCAGTTCTTC,CASSLRGVTDEQFF
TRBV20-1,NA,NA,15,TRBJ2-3,TGCAGTGCTAGCCGGGAGCAAGCCATTGGGGATACGCAGTATTTT,CSASREQAIGDTQYF
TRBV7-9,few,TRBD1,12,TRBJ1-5,TGTGCCAGCAGAGGGGACAGAGGAGCACCGCATTTT,CASRGDRGAPHF
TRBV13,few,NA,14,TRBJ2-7,TGTGCCAGCAGCCATCCCGGGTCTTACTACGAGCAGTACTTC,CASSHPGSYYEQYF
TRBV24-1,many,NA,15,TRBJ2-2,TGTGCCACCAGTGGGGAGGGGGCCGACACCGGGGAGCTGTTTTTT,CATSGEGADTGELFF
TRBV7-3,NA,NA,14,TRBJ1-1,TGTGCCAGCAGCCTACTCGGGGGGGGGACTGAAGCTTTCTTT,CASSLLGGGTEAFF
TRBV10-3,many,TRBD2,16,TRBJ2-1,TGTGCCATCAGTTTGCCCGGGACTAGCGGTATCAATGAGCAGTTCTTC,CAISLPGTSGINEQFF
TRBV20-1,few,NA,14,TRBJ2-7,TGCAGTGCTAGTCCCAGAGAATACTCCTACGAGCAGTACTTC,CSASPREYSYEQYF
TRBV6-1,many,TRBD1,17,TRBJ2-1,TGTGCCAGCAGCCGCAATTACCGGGACAGGGGCGAGGGTGGGCAGTTCTTC,CASSRNYRDRGEGGQFF
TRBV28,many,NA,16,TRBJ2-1,TGTGCCAGCTCTCGCGTGGGGGGCCCTTCCTACAATGAGCAGTTCTTC,CASSRVGGPSYNEQFF
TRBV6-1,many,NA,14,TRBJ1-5,TGTGCCAGCAGTGTGGACTCATCAAATCAGCCCCAGCATTTT,CASSVDSSNQPQHF
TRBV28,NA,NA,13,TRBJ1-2,TGTGCCAGCAGTATCCGACAGGAGAATGGCTACACCTTC,CASSIRQENGYTF
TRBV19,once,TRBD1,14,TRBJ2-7,TGTGCCAGTAGTCCCGGGGACAGGGGGCACGAGCAGTACTTC,CASSPGDRGHEQYF
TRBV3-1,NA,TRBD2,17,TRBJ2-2,TGTGCCAGCAGCAAGAGACTAGCGGGAACGAACACCGGGGAGCTGTTTTTT,CASSKRLAGTNTGELFF
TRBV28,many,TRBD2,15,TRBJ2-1,TGTGCCAGCAGAATAGCGGGAGGGGACTACAATGAGCAGTTCTTC,CASRIAGGDYNEQFF